These T cell receptor beta chains were read from a single sample in a study of resident and recirculating memory T cells in vitiligo. Method: immunoSEQ multiplex PCR; TCRdb's copy keeps in-frame clones and lacks some. The table shows roughly 40,000 clones, with 80% to 95% occurring only once. Source material: blood. Receptors were obtained from a male donor with vitiligo. Both conserved end residues are trimmed from each CDR3. Fields, in order: J gene, V gene, CDR3 protein.

>TRBJ2-2|TRBV11-1
ATTRGGRGELF
>TRBJ2-5|TRBV9
ASSVSGWETQY
>TRBJ2-5|TRBV5-1
ASSLDSGGAATQY
>TRBJ2-3|TRBV4-3
ASSRGLAGGLATDTQY
>TRBJ1-1|TRBV10-3
AISLGVNTEAF
>TRBJ2-3|TRBV9
ASSVLTDTQY
>TRBJ1-1|TRBV7-6
ASSFSEGRTEAF
>TRBJ1-2|TRBV18
ASSPTGGEGYGYT
>TRBJ2-1|TRBV7-3
ASSEGTGGLNEQF
>TRBJ1-5|TRBV4-3
ASSQSTGIQPQH
>TRBJ1-2|TRBV2
ASSGGGANYGYT
>TRBJ2-1|TRBV7-8
ASSSTSRTGRNEQF
>TRBJ2-5|TRBV5-1
ASSFNQGEETQY
>TRBJ1-4|TRBV6-6
ATLQGVNEKLF
>TRBJ1-2|TRBV4-3
ASSHLQGIPNGYT
>TRBJ2-1|TRBV7-9
ASSLVSAYNEQF
>TRBJ1-6|TRBV6-1
ASNQGNSPLH
>TRBJ1-4|TRBV10-3
AIKNRNNEKLF
>TRBJ1-5|TRBV2
ASSPDRVGWDQPQH
>TRBJ1-1|TRBV2
ASSEVLYGEAF
>TRBJ2-7|TRBV30
ARNRDRGSYGQY
>TRBJ2-2|TRBV11-3
ASSRLRGTTGELF
>TRBJ2-5|TRBV5-1
ASSGWSGETQY
>TRBJ1-2|TRBV7-2
ASSTANYGYT
>TRBJ2-5|TRBV5-4
ASSTGLRQETQY
>TRBJ1-3|TRBV19
ASSPGDRGQGANTIY
>TRBJ1-1|TRBV11-2
ASSSGQLNTEAF
>TRBJ1-2|TRBV18
ASSPGERYGYT
>TRBJ1-3|TRBV30
ALQPPGGNTIY
>TRBJ2-1|TRBV4-3
ASSQEGGAYEQF